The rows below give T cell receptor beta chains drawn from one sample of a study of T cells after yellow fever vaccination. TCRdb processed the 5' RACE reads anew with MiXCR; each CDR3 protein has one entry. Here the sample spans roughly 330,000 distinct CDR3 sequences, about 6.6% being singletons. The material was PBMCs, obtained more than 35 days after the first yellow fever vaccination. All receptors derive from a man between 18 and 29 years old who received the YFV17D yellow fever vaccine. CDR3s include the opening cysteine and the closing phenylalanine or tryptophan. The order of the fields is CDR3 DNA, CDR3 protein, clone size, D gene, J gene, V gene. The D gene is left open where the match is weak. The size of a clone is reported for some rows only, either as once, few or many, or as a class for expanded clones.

CDR3nt: TGTGCCACCAGTGATCCCGGGACAGGAGATGAGCAGTTCTTC
CDR3aa: CATSDPGTGDEQFF
abundance: many
d_gene: TRBD1
j_gene: TRBJ2-1
v_gene: TRBV24-1

CDR3nt: TGTGCCAGCTCAAGGGCCACCGAGGGTGAAAAACTGTTTTTT
CDR3aa: CASSRATEGEKLFF
abundance: NA
d_gene: NA
j_gene: TRBJ1-4
v_gene: TRBV18

CDR3nt: TGCGCCAGCAGCCAAGACAGGGGTACCAACGTCCTGACTTTC
CDR3aa: CASSQDRGTNVLTF
abundance: many
d_gene: NA
j_gene: TRBJ2-6
v_gene: TRBV4-3

CDR3nt: TGTGCCATCACCGGGGAAGGGAAAGCTTTCTTT
CDR3aa: CAITGEGKAFF
abundance: NA
d_gene: NA
j_gene: TRBJ1-1
v_gene: TRBV10-3

CDR3nt: TGTGCCAGCAGCCTCCAACCGGACAGGGGCAATCAGCCCCAGCATTTT
CDR3aa: CASSLQPDRGNQPQHF
abundance: NA
d_gene: TRBD1
j_gene: TRBJ1-5
v_gene: TRBV6-1

CDR3nt: TGCAGTGCCCCCGGAGGAAGCGGGGGGCGGCCTCCGTGGGTGGATACGCAGTATTTT
CDR3aa: CSAPGGSGGRPPWVDTQYF
abundance: NA
d_gene: TRBD2
j_gene: TRBJ2-3
v_gene: TRBV20-1

CDR3nt: TGTGCCAGCAGTTCGCAGGCCAACTATGGCTACACCTTC
CDR3aa: CASSSQANYGYTF
abundance: NA
d_gene: NA
j_gene: TRBJ1-2
v_gene: TRBV27

CDR3nt: TGCAGTGCTGAGGGACTACCCCGGAAAGCTTTCTTT
CDR3aa: CSAEGLPRKAFF
abundance: NA
d_gene: NA
j_gene: TRBJ1-1
v_gene: TRBV20-1

CDR3nt: TGTGCCAGCAGTTACTCGGGGGCTGGAAACACCATATATTTT
CDR3aa: CASSYSGAGNTIYF
abundance: few
d_gene: NA
j_gene: TRBJ1-3
v_gene: TRBV6-5

CDR3nt: TGTGCCAGCAGCTTAAATAGTGGGGACACTGAAGCTTTCTTT
CDR3aa: CASSLNSGDTEAFF
abundance: many
d_gene: NA
j_gene: TRBJ1-1
v_gene: TRBV7-2

CDR3nt: TGCGCCAGCAGCCAAGGGACTCGGACAGGCGAGCAGTTCTTC
CDR3aa: CASSQGTRTGEQFF
abundance: NA
d_gene: TRBD1
j_gene: TRBJ2-1
v_gene: TRBV4-3

CDR3nt: TGTGCCAGCAGCTTTGATGGGGGGACGGCTTTCTTT
CDR3aa: CASSFDGGTAFF
abundance: few
d_gene: NA
j_gene: TRBJ1-1
v_gene: TRBV6-2/TRBV6-3

CDR3nt: TGCAGTGCCGGGGGGGGCGACACAGATACGCAGTATTTT
CDR3aa: CSAGGGDTDTQYF
abundance: few
d_gene: TRBD2
j_gene: TRBJ2-3
v_gene: TRBV20-1

CDR3nt: TGTGCCAGCAGCTCGAGTGCGGCAGACTTCACAGATACGCAGTATTTT
CDR3aa: CASSSSAADFTDTQYF
abundance: many
d_gene: NA
j_gene: TRBJ2-3
v_gene: TRBV7-8

CDR3nt: TGTGCCAGCAGCCCCGGGGGGGTTGGGACAGATACGCAGTATTTT
CDR3aa: CASSPGGVGTDTQYF
abundance: few
d_gene: TRBD2
j_gene: TRBJ2-3
v_gene: TRBV7-2

CDR3nt: TGCAGTGCTAGGGCCGCCGGGACAGGGCACCACGAGCAGTACTTC
CDR3aa: CSARAAGTGHHEQYF
abundance: NA
d_gene: TRBD1
j_gene: TRBJ2-7
v_gene: TRBV20-1

CDR3nt: TGTGCCAGCAGCCACACCGGAGGCTTCACCTTC
CDR3aa: CASSHTGGFTF
abundance: NA
d_gene: NA
j_gene: TRBJ1-2
v_gene: TRBV9

CDR3nt: TGCGCCAGCAGCCAAGATGAAACCTACGAGCAGTACTTC
CDR3aa: CASSQDETYEQYF
abundance: many
d_gene: NA
j_gene: TRBJ2-7
v_gene: TRBV4-1

CDR3nt: TGCGCCAGCAGCCAAGTCATGGGAATGAACACTGAAGCTTTCTTT
CDR3aa: CASSQVMGMNTEAFF
abundance: few
d_gene: NA
j_gene: TRBJ1-1
v_gene: TRBV4-1

CDR3nt: TGTGCCAGCAGTTTAGGATGGGCCGAGCGGTCCTACGAGCAGTACTTC
CDR3aa: CASSLGWAERSYEQYF
abundance: NA
d_gene: NA
j_gene: TRBJ2-7
v_gene: TRBV12-3/TRBV12-4

CDR3nt: TGTGCCAGCAGCTCCCTCCGGGGGCCCAAAAACATTCAGTACTTC
CDR3aa: CASSSLRGPKNIQYF
abundance: many
d_gene: NA
j_gene: TRBJ2-4
v_gene: TRBV7-2

CDR3nt: TGTGCCAGCAGCCTTGAGGGGATTGAAGCTTTCTTT
CDR3aa: CASSLEGIEAFF
abundance: many
d_gene: NA
j_gene: TRBJ1-1
v_gene: TRBV7-9

CDR3nt: TGCAGTGCTAGAGATCGAGAGGACAGGGGCATCGCTGCCAATCAGCCCCAGCATTTT
CDR3aa: CSARDREDRGIAANQPQHF
abundance: NA
d_gene: TRBD1
j_gene: TRBJ1-5
v_gene: TRBV20-1

CDR3nt: TGTGCCAGCAGCTTATCTTTCCGTAGGGAGGGTAATGAAAAACTGTTTTTT
CDR3aa: CASSLSFRREGNEKLFF
abundance: NA
d_gene: NA
j_gene: TRBJ1-4
v_gene: TRBV7-2

CDR3nt: TGTGCCAGCAGTCCCCACAGCCGCTCTGGGGCCAACGTCCTGACTTTC
CDR3aa: CASSPHSRSGANVLTF
abundance: NA
d_gene: NA
j_gene: TRBJ2-6
v_gene: TRBV6-1

CDR3nt: TGTGCCAGCAGCCCCAAGGGAACTTCCTACAATGAGCAGTTCTTC
CDR3aa: CASSPKGTSYNEQFF
abundance: many
d_gene: NA
j_gene: TRBJ2-1
v_gene: TRBV7-8

CDR3nt: TGTGCCAGCAGTCACGGGACCAGCACAGATACGCAGTATTTT
CDR3aa: CASSHGTSTDTQYF
abundance: many
d_gene: NA
j_gene: TRBJ2-3
v_gene: TRBV6-5

CDR3nt: TGCGCCAGCAGCTTGCAATCTGGGGGAGCCGGGGAGCTGTTTTTT
CDR3aa: CASSLQSGGAGELFF
abundance: NA
d_gene: NA
j_gene: TRBJ2-2
v_gene: TRBV5-1

CDR3nt: TGTGCCAGCAGCGCCCGGATTCAGCCCCAGCATTTT
CDR3aa: CASSARIQPQHF
abundance: few
d_gene: NA
j_gene: TRBJ1-5
v_gene: TRBV6-9

CDR3nt: TGTGCCAGCATAAAAGACAGGGCTCTCTACAATGAGCAGTTCTTC
CDR3aa: CASIKDRALYNEQFF
abundance: many
d_gene: TRBD1
j_gene: TRBJ2-1
v_gene: TRBV6-1

CDR3nt: TGTGCCAGCAGCTTTACAGGTGTCTCTGGGGCCAACGTCCTGACTTTC
CDR3aa: CASSFTGVSGANVLTF
abundance: few
d_gene: NA
j_gene: TRBJ2-6
v_gene: TRBV5-6

CDR3nt: TGTGCCAGCTTAATGGGAACTGAAGCTTTCTTT
CDR3aa: CASLMGTEAFF
abundance: NA
d_gene: NA
j_gene: TRBJ1-1
v_gene: TRBV12-3/TRBV12-4

CDR3nt: TGCGCCAGCAGCTTCGGAGCGGGGGGAACAGATACGCAGTATTTT
CDR3aa: CASSFGAGGTDTQYF
abundance: NA
d_gene: TRBD2
j_gene: TRBJ2-3
v_gene: TRBV5-1

CDR3nt: TGTGCCAGCAGCCAAGATAGGCGGGGGGGCCAAGATACGCAGTATTTT
CDR3aa: CASSQDRRGGQDTQYF
abundance: NA
d_gene: TRBD2
j_gene: TRBJ2-3
v_gene: TRBV4-2

CDR3nt: TGTGCCAGTAGTATACGTCAGGATAACGCCGGGGAGCTGTTTTTT
CDR3aa: CASSIRQDNAGELFF
abundance: NA
d_gene: NA
j_gene: TRBJ2-2
v_gene: TRBV19

CDR3nt: TGTGCCAGTAGTCTACCCCGTGGACTTAGCAATCAGCCCCAGCATTTT
CDR3aa: CASSLPRGLSNQPQHF
abundance: NA
d_gene: NA
j_gene: TRBJ1-5
v_gene: TRBV19

CDR3nt: TGTGCCAGCAGGGGACCTAGTGAGTTCTATGGCTACACCTTC
CDR3aa: CASRGPSEFYGYTF
abundance: NA
d_gene: NA
j_gene: TRBJ1-2
v_gene: TRBV6-1

CDR3nt: TGTGCCAGCAGCTTAGTAGGGGTCCGCTACAATGAGCAGTTCTTC
CDR3aa: CASSLVGVRYNEQFF
abundance: many
d_gene: NA
j_gene: TRBJ2-1
v_gene: TRBV7-2

CDR3nt: TGCGCCACCGCAGGGGGCATCCAGGGAGAGACCCAGTACTTC
CDR3aa: CATAGGIQGETQYF
abundance: many
d_gene: TRBD1
j_gene: TRBJ2-5
v_gene: TRBV5-1

CDR3nt: TGCAGTGCTAGGGGTAGGCGTAATGAGCAGTTCTTC
CDR3aa: CSARGRRNEQFF
abundance: NA
d_gene: NA
j_gene: TRBJ2-1
v_gene: TRBV20-1

CDR3nt: TGTGCCAGTAGTATTGTCGCCGCAGATACGCAGTATTTT
CDR3aa: CASSIVAADTQYF
abundance: few
d_gene: NA
j_gene: TRBJ2-3
v_gene: TRBV19

CDR3nt: TGCAGCGCACGTCATCGGGAGGGTACCGGGGAGCTGTTTTTT
CDR3aa: CSARHREGTGELFF
abundance: many
d_gene: TRBD2
j_gene: TRBJ2-2
v_gene: TRBV29-1

CDR3nt: TGCAGCGCCAGTGCGGGCATATCCTACGAGCAGTACTTC
CDR3aa: CSASAGISYEQYF
abundance: NA
d_gene: NA
j_gene: TRBJ2-7
v_gene: TRBV29-1

CDR3nt: TGTGCCAGCAACCCGACAGGGGGTCTCGAGCAGTACTTC
CDR3aa: CASNPTGGLEQYF
abundance: NA
d_gene: TRBD1
j_gene: TRBJ2-7
v_gene: TRBV7-9

CDR3nt: TGCGCCAGCAGCTTAGGACCGGCAAGCTCCTACGAGCAGTACTTC
CDR3aa: CASSLGPASSYEQYF
abundance: many
d_gene: NA
j_gene: TRBJ2-7
v_gene: TRBV5-1

CDR3nt: TGTGCCAGCAGTTCTTCCCCACTCGGAGCTTTCTTT
CDR3aa: CASSSSPLGAFF
abundance: NA
d_gene: NA
j_gene: TRBJ1-1
v_gene: TRBV28

CDR3nt: TGTGCCAGCAGCCTTACGGACAGGGGTCCCGAGCAGTACTTC
CDR3aa: CASSLTDRGPEQYF
abundance: NA
d_gene: TRBD1
j_gene: TRBJ2-7
v_gene: TRBV3-1

CDR3nt: TGTGCCAGCAGCGAGGCTGGGGGGTCCCAGTACTTC
CDR3aa: CASSEAGGSQYF
abundance: many
d_gene: NA
j_gene: TRBJ2-5
v_gene: TRBV7-3

CDR3nt: TGTGCCAGACGGATAGCCCGGGGGCCCTATAATGAAAAACTGTTTTTT
CDR3aa: CARRIARGPYNEKLFF
abundance: NA
d_gene: NA
j_gene: TRBJ1-4
v_gene: TRBV7-3

CDR3nt: TGCGCCAGCAGCCACGCGGGACAGAATAATGAAAAACTGTTTTTT
CDR3aa: CASSHAGQNNEKLFF
abundance: NA
d_gene: TRBD1
j_gene: TRBJ1-4
v_gene: TRBV4-3

CDR3nt: TGCGCCAGCAGCCAACACGCGAGACAGGGAGGCTATGGCTACACCTTC
CDR3aa: CASSQHARQGGYGYTF
abundance: NA
d_gene: TRBD1
j_gene: TRBJ1-2
v_gene: TRBV4-1